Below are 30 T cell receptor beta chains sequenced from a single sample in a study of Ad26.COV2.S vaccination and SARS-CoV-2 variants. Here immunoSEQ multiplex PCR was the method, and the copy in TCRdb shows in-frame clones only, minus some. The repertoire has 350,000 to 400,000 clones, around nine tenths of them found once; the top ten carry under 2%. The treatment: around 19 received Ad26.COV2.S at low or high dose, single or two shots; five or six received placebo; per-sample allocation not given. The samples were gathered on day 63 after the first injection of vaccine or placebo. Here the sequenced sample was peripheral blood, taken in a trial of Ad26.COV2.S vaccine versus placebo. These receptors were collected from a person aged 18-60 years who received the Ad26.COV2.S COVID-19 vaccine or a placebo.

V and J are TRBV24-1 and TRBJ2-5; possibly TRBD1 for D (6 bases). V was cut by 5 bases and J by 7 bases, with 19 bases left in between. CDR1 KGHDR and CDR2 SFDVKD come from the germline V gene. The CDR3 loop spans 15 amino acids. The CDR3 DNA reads TGTGCCACCAGTGCCTCAGGGGTTCCAATGTCGACCCAGTACTTC. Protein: CATSASGVPMSTQYF.

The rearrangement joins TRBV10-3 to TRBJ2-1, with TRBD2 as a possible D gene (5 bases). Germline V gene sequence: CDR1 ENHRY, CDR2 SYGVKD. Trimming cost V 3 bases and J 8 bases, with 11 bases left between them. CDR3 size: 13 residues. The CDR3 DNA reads TGTGCCATCAGTGACGGACTTGCCGATGAGCAGTTCTTC. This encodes CAISDGLADEQFF.

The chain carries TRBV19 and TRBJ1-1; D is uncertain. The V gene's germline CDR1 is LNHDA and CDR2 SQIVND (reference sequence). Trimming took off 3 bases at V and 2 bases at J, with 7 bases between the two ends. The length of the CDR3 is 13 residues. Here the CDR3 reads CASSIYRNTEAFF. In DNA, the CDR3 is TGTGCCAGTAGTATCTACCGAAACACTGAAGCTTTCTTT.

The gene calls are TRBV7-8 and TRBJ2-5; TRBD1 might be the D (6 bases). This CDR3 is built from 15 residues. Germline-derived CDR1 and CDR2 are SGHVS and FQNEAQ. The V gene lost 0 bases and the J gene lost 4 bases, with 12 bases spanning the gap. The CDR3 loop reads CASSLAFDRIETQYF. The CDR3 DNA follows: TGTGCCAGCAGCTTAGCGTTCGACAGGATAGAGACCCAGTACTTC.

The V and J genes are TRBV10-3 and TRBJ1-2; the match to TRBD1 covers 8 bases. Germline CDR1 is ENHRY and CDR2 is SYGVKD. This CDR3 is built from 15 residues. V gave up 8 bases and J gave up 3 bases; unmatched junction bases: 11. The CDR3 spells CAIGWATGGDYGYTF. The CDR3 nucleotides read TGTGCCATCGGTTGGGCTACAGGGGGAGACTATGGCTACACCTTC.

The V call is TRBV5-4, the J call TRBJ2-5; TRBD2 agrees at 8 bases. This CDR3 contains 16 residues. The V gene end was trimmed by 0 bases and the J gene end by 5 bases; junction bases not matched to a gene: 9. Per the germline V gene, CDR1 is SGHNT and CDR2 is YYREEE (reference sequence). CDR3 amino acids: CASSLEGSGNVETQYF. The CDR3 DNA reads TGTGCCAGCAGCTTGGAAGGTAGCGGGAATGTGGAGACCCAGTACTTC. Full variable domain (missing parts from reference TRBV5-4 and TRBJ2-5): ETGVTQSPTHLIKTRGQQVTLRCSSQSGHNTVSWYQQALGQGPQFIFQYYREEENGRGNFPPRFSGLQFPNYSSELNVNALELDDSALYLCASSLEGSGNVETQYFGPGTRLLVL.

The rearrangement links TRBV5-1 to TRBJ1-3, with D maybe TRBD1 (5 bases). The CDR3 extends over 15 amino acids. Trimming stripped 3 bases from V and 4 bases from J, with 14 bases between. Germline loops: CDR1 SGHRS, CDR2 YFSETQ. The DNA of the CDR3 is TGCGCCAGCAGCTGGGGGATCGAGTGGGGAAACACCATATATTTT. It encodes CASSWGIEWGNTIYF.

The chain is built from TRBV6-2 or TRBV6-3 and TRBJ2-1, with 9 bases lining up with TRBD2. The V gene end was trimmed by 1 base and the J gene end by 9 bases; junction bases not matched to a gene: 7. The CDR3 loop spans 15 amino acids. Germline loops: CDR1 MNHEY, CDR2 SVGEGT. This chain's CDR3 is CASSYWREGLGEQFF. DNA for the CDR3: TGTGCCAGCAGTTACTGGCGGGAGGGCCTGGGTGAGCAGTTCTTC.

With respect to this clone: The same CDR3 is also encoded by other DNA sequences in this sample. The CDR3 reads CASSLRGSSYNEQFF. Written as DNA, the CDR3 is TGTGCCAGCAGCTTACGCGGGAGCTCCTACAATGAGCAGTTCTTC. The chain is built from TRBV7-6 and TRBJ2-1, with 7 positions matching TRBD2. The CDR3 length is 15 residues. Germline values: CDR1 SGHVS, CDR2 FNYEAQ. The V and J ends lost 2 bases and 0 bases, in that order; junction bases with no gene match: 1.

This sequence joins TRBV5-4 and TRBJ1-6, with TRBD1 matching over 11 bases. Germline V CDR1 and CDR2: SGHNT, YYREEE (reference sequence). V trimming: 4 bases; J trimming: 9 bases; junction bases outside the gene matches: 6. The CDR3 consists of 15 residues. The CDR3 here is CASSVPGQGASPLHF. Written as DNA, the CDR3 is TGTGCCAGCAGCGTACCAGGACAGGGGGCTTCACCCCTCCACTTT.

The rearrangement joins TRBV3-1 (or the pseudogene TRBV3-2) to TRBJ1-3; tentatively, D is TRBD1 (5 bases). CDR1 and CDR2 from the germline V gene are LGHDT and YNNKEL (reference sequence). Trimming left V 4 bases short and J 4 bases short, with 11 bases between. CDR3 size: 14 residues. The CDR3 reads CASSLGTLGNTIYF. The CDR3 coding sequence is TGTGCCAGCAGCCTCGGGACGTTAGGAAACACCATATATTTT.

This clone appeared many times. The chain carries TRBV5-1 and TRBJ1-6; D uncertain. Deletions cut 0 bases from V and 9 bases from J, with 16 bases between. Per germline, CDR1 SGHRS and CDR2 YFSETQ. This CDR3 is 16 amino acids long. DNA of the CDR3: TGCGCCAGCAGCTTGGCCAGTGTGGTGGTGGGTTCACCCCTCCACTTT. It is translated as CASSLASVVVGSPLHF.

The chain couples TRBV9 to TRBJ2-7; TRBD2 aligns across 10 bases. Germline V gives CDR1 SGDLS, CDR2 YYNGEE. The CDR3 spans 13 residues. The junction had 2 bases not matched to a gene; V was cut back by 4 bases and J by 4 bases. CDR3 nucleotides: TGTGCCAGCAGCCGGACTAGCGGATACGAGCAGTACTTC. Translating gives CASSRTSGYEQYF.

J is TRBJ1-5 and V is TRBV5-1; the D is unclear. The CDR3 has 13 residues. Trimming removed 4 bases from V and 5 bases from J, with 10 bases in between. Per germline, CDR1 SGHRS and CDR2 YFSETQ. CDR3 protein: CASSPEPDQPQHF. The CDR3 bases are TGCGCCAGCAGCCCGGAGCCCGATCAGCCCCAGCATTTT.

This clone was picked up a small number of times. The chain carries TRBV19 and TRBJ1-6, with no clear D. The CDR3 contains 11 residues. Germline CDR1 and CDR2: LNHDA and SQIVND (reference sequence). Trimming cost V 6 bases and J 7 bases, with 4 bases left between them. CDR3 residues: CASRGNSPLHF. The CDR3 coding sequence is TGTGCCAGTAGGGGGAATTCACCCCTCCACTTT.

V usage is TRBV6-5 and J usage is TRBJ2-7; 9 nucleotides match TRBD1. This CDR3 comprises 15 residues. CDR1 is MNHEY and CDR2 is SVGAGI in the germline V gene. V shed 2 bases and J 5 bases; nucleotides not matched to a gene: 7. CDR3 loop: CASSYGGTGSNEQYF. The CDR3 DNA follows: TGTGCCAGCAGTTACGGTGGGACAGGGAGTAACGAGCAGTACTTC.

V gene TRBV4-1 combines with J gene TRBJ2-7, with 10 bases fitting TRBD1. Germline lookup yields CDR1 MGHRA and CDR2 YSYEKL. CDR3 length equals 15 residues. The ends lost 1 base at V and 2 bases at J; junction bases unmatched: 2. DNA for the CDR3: TGCGCCAGCAGCCAAGGGACAGGGGGAACCTACGAGCAGTACTTC. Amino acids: CASSQGTGGTYEQYF.

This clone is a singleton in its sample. Here the CDR3 DNA reads TGTGCCAGCAGGATACTCGCGGGACGGACCAATGAGCAGTTCTTC. Encoded protein: CASRILAGRTNEQFF. V is TRBV2 and J is TRBJ2-1; tentative D call: TRBD2 (6 bases). V dropped 6 bases and J dropped 6 bases, with 18 bases sitting between them. The CDR3 spans 15 residues. Germline CDR1 is SNHLY and CDR2 is FYNNEI. The full variable domain, with the rest looked up from reference TRBV2 and TRBJ2-1, is EPEVTQTPSHQVTQMGQEVILRCVPISNHLYFYWYRQILGQKVEFLVSFYNNEISEKSEIFDDQFSVERPDGSNFTLKIRSTKLEDSAMYFCASRILAGRTNEQFFGPGTRLTVL.

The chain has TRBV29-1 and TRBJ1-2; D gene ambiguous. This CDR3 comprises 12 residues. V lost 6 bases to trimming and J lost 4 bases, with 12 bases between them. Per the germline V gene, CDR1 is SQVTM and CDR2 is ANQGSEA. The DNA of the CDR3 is TGCAGCGTGGCGGGGTTCGGCTATGGCTACACCTTC. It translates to CSVAGFGYGYTF.

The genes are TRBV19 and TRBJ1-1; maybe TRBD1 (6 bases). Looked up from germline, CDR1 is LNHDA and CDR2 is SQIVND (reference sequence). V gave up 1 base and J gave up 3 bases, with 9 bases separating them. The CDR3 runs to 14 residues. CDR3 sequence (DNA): TGTGCCAGTAGTATAGGGGGGGCACACACTGAAGCTTTCTTT. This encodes CASSIGGAHTEAFF. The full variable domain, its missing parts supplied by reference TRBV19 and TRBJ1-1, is DGGITQSPKYLFRKEGQNVTLSCEQNLNHDAMYWYRQDPGQGLRLIYYSQIVNDFQKGDIAEGYSVSREKKESFPLTVTSAQKNPTAFYLCASSIGGAHTEAFFGQGTRLTVV.

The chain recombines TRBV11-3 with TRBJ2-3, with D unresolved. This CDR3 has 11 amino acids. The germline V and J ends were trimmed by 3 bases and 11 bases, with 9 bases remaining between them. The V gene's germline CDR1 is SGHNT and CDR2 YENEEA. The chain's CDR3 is CASSFGVEQYF. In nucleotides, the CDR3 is TGTGCCAGCAGCTTCGGTGTCGAGCAGTATTTT.

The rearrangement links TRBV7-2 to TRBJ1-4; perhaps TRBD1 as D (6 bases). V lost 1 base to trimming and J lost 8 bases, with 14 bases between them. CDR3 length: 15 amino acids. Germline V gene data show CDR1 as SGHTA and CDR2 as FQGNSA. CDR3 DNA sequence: TGTGCCAGCAGCTTAGACGCCTCGAGGGGGGAAAAACTGTTTTTT. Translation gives CASSLDASRGEKLFF.

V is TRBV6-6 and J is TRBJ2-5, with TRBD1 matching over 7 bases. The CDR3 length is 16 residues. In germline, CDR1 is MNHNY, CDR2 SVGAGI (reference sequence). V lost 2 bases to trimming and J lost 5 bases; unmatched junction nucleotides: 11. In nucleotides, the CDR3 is TGTGCCAGCAGTTACGACTCGACAGGGCGGTCGGAGACCCAGTACTTC. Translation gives CASSYDSTGRSETQYF.

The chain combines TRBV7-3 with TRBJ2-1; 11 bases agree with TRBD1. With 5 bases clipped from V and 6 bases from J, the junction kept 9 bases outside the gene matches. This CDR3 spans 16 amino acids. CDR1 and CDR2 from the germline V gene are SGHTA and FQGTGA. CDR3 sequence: CASSPQAGTGGNEQFF. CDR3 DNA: TGTGCCAGCAGCCCACAAGCCGGGACAGGGGGCAATGAGCAGTTCTTC.

CDR3 amino acids: CASSFNDYGYTF. DNA for the CDR3: TGTGCCAGCAGTTTTAACGACTATGGCTACACCTTC. The chain joins TRBV12-3 or TRBV12-4 to TRBJ1-2; no definite D call. Between the trimmed V and J ends, which lost 3 bases and 3 bases, there was a span of 5 bases. CDR3 length equals 12 residues.

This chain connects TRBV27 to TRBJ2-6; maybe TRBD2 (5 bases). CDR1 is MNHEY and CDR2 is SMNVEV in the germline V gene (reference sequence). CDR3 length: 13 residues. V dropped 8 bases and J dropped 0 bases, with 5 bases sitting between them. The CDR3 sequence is CASGSSGANVLTF. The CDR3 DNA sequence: TGTGCCAGCGGGAGCTCTGGGGCCAACGTCCTGACTTTC.

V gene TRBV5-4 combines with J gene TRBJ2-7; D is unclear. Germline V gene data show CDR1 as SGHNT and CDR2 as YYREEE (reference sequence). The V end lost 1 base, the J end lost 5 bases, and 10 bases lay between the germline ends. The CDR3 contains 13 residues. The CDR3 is CASSLPPADEQYF. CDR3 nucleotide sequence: TGTGCCAGCAGCTTGCCCCCTGCTGACGAGCAGTACTTC.

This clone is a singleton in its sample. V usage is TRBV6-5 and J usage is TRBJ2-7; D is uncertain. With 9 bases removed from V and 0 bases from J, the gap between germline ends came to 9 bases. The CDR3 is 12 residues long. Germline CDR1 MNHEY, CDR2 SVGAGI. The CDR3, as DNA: TGTGCCAGTCCGGACGCCTCCTACGAGCAGTACTTC. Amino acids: CASPDASYEQYF.

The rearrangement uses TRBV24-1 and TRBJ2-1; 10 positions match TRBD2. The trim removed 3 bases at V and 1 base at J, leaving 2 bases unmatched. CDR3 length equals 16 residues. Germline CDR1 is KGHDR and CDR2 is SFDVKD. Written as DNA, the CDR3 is TGTGCCACCAGTGATGCTAGCGGGAGTTCCTACAATGAGCAGTTCTTC. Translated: CATSDASGSSYNEQFF.

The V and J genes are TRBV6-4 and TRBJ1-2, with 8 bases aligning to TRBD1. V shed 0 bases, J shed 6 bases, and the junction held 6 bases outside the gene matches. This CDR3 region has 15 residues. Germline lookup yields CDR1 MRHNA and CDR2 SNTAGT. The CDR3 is CASSDSRTGRNGYTF. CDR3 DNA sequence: TGTGCCAGCAGTGACTCACGGACAGGGAGGAATGGCTACACCTTC.